The clone carrying this T cell receptor (beta chain) was seen at least ten times. Per the germline V gene, CDR1 is DFQATT and CDR2 is SNEGSKA (reference sequence). The CDR3 consists of 11 residues. Then a second PCR, running about 7 to 11 cycles, was carried out with a sample-barcoded 5' primer and a J-beta primer mix. TCRdb recomputed calls from the 5' RACE reads with MiXCR, one row per CDR3 protein. The sample includes 650,000 to 1,000,000 distinct CDR3 sequences, about 34% of them seen just once. This entry comes from a study of blood T cells in healthy people across ages. The TCR was taken from a man between 18 and 35 years old in good health. The rearrangement uses TRBV20-1 and TRBJ2-5; D gene uncertain. The end of the DNA fits TRBJ2-7 better, so the J call may be wrong. Sequenced input: blood. The CDR3 loop reads CSARELREQYF. The CDR3, as DNA: TGCAGTGCTAGAGAGCTCCGCGAGCAGTACTTC.